This is a list of T cell receptor beta chains from one sample in a study of early T cells in non-severe SARS-CoV-2 infection. MiXCR was run by TCRdb on the 5' RACE reads, yielding one entry per CDR3 protein. Altogether under 85,000 distinct CDR3 sequences are present, 14% being singletons, with the ten largest covering approximately 11%. Sequenced material: whole blood. These receptors were taken from an adult who was a healthcare worker with PCR-confirmed SARS-CoV-2 infection or an uninfected control (not recorded which). Each CDR3 is given with its conserved first and last residue. Each record gives: J gene, CDR3 length, V gene, clone size, CDR3 protein. Expanded clones are given a class, and other clones once, few, many or no size at all.

TRBJ1-1,15,TRBV5-6,.,CASSPGTGRNTEAFF
TRBJ2-5,15,TRBV5-1,many,CASSLAGTLQETQYF
TRBJ2-1,15,TRBV4-2,few,CASSQEAARDNEQFF
TRBJ2-1,15,TRBV19,many,CASRDEAGGYNEQFF
TRBJ2-3,15,TRBV7-2,.,CASSLVWDPTDTQYF
TRBJ1-6,16,TRBV5-1,.,CASSLESGVAGSPLHF
TRBJ2-3,13,TRBV10-3,.,CASSGGASDTQYF
TRBJ2-3,15,TRBV3-1,few,CASSPSGGVTDTQYF
TRBJ2-1,14,TRBV29-1,few,CSVGDSPSYNEQFF
TRBJ1-5,15,TRBV12-3/TRBV12-4,.,CASSSPGKDLGAQHF
TRBJ2-7,15,TRBV6-5,many,CASSYGWGSSYEQYF
TRBJ2-1,14,TRBV7-8,few,CASSASGAYNEQFF
TRBJ2-6,15,TRBV3-1,medium-sized,CASSPPTSGANVLTF
TRBJ2-4,17,TRBV11-2,many,CASSLRTSGTLGNIQYF